Listed below are T cell receptor beta chains from one sample, sequenced in a study of low-dose radiotherapy and immunotherapy resistance in tumors. TCRdb reanalysed the reads using MiXCR and keeps one entry per CDR3 protein. The table lists tens of thousands of distinct CDR3 sequences, roughly 19% of them singletons. The sequencing used PBMCs, collected after low-dose radiotherapy plus immunotherapy. All receptors derive from a female donor with ovarian cancer. Each CDR3 is given with its conserved first and last residue. The order of the fields is D gene, V gene, clone size, J gene, CDR3 protein, CDR3 DNA. A D gene is named only where the DNA matches it firmly. Clone sizes are given selectively: once, few, many, or a class where the clone is expanded.

D: TRBD1; V: TRBV5-5; size: many; J: TRBJ2-3; CDR3: CASSSGQSTDTQYF; DNA: TGTGCCAGCAGTTCGGGACAGAGCACAGATACGCAGTATTTT
D: TRBD1; V: TRBV6-1; size: many; J: TRBJ1-5; CDR3: CASSATGGNQPQHF; DNA: TGTGCCAGCAGTGCGACAGGGGGGAATCAGCCCCAGCATTTT
D: NA; V: TRBV24-1; size: many; J: TRBJ2-5; CDR3: CATSVRADETQYF; DNA: TGTGCCACCAGTGTGCGAGCAGATGAGACCCAGTACTTC
D: NA; V: TRBV5-6; size: many; J: TRBJ1-1; CDR3: CASSLDGQARLAFF; DNA: TGTGCCAGCAGCTTAGACGGACAAGCCCGCCTTGCTTTCTTT
D: NA; V: TRBV28; size: few; J: TRBJ2-5; CDR3: CASSRLEGIQETQYF; DNA: TGTGCCAGCAGTCGCCTAGAAGGAATCCAAGAGACCCAGTACTTC
D: TRBD1; V: TRBV28; size: many; J: TRBJ2-1; CDR3: CASRPAGQGALPQQFF; DNA: TGTGCCAGCAGACCGGCCGGACAGGGGGCGCTTCCGCAGCAGTTCTTC
D: NA; V: TRBV10-3; size: many; J: TRBJ2-2; CDR3: CAISARTDNTGELFF; DNA: TGTGCCATCAGTGCTCGGACAGATAACACCGGGGAGCTGTTTTTT
D: TRBD1; V: TRBV5-1; size: many; J: TRBJ1-4; CDR3: CASAGQGRNEKLFF; DNA: TGCGCCAGCGCCGGACAGGGTAGGAATGAAAAACTGTTTTTT
D: NA; V: TRBV6-2/TRBV6-3; size: many; J: TRBJ2-2; CDR3: CASSPLTSTGELFF; DNA: TGTGCCAGCAGTCCCCTGACGAGTACCGGGGAGCTGTTTTTT
D: TRBD1; V: TRBV29-1; size: many; J: TRBJ2-6; CDR3: CSVGQGGGRGANVLTF; DNA: TGCAGCGTTGGACAGGGGGGGGGTCGTGGGGCCAACGTCCTGACTTTC
D: NA; V: TRBV6-6; size: many; J: TRBJ1-5; CDR3: CASIPQGWSNQPQHF; DNA: TGTGCCAGCATCCCACAGGGTTGGAGCAATCAGCCCCAGCATTTT
D: NA; V: TRBV5-4; size: once; J: TRBJ1-1; CDR3: CASTLGWGTEAFF; DNA: TGTGCCAGCACCCTTGGCTGGGGTACTGAAGCTTTCTTT
D: TRBD2; V: TRBV3-1; size: many; J: TRBJ2-3; CDR3: CASSSSGRSDTQYF; DNA: TGTGCCAGCAGCTCCAGCGGGAGGTCAGATACGCAGTATTTT
D: NA; V: TRBV10-3; size: many; J: TRBJ2-3; CDR3: CAIGASSTDTQYF; DNA: TGTGCCATCGGAGCCTCGAGCACAGATACGCAGTATTTT
D: NA; V: TRBV19; size: many; J: TRBJ2-1; CDR3: CASSMGQNNNEQFF; DNA: TGTGCCAGTAGTATGGGGCAGAACAACAATGAGCAGTTCTTC
D: TRBD1; V: TRBV5-1; size: many; J: TRBJ2-1; CDR3: CASSGQTGAGGGEQFF; DNA: TGCGCCAGCAGCGGACAGACAGGGGCCGGTGGGGGTGAGCAGTTCTTC
D: TRBD1; V: TRBV5-1; size: many; J: TRBJ1-4; CDR3: CASSLRTGFNEKLFF; DNA: TGCGCCAGCAGCCTAAGGACAGGTTTTAATGAAAAACTGTTTTTT
D: NA; V: TRBV5-1; size: many; J: TRBJ2-3; CDR3: CASTEGASTDTQYF; DNA: TGCGCCAGCACGGAGGGGGCGAGCACAGATACGCAGTATTTT
D: TRBD1; V: TRBV6-2/TRBV6-3; size: NA; J: TRBJ1-2; CDR3: CASSRGQGANYGYTF; DNA: TGTGCCAGCAGCCGTGGACAGGGGGCTAACTATGGCTACACCTTC
D: TRBD2; V: TRBV10-3; size: once; J: TRBJ2-3; CDR3: CAISDPGGPGGDTQYF; DNA: TGTGCCATCAGTGACCCGGGGGGACCGGGGGGAGATACGCAGTATTTT
D: NA; V: TRBV2; size: NA; J: TRBJ2-2; CDR3: CASSAERQPGELFF; DNA: TGTGCCAGCAGTGCCGAGAGGCAACCCGGGGAGCTGTTTTTT
D: NA; V: TRBV7-2; size: NA; J: TRBJ2-3; CDR3: CASSFRTDTQYF; DNA: TGTGCCAGCAGCTTCCGCACAGATACGCAGTATTTT
D: NA; V: TRBV6-2/TRBV6-3; size: many; J: TRBJ2-7; CDR3: CASSAPFGVMSYEQYF; DNA: TGTGCCAGCAGTGCCCCGTTTGGGGTAATGTCCTACGAGCAGTACTTC
D: TRBD1; V: TRBV29-1; size: many; J: TRBJ1-1; CDR3: CSGQTGRWTEAFF; DNA: TGCAGCGGACAGACAGGGCGGTGGACTGAAGCTTTCTTT
D: NA; V: TRBV10-3; size: many; J: TRBJ2-7; CDR3: CAISDRDNLNEQYF; DNA: TGTGCCATCAGTGACCGGGACAACCTTAACGAGCAGTACTTC
D: TRBD2; V: TRBV15; size: many; J: TRBJ2-1; CDR3: CATSRDVAGGLDEQFF; DNA: TGTGCCACCAGCAGAGATGTAGCGGGGGGTTTGGATGAGCAGTTCTTC
D: NA; V: TRBV11-3; size: many; J: TRBJ2-1; CDR3: CASSNPGPRLNEQFF; DNA: TGTGCCAGCAGCAACCCGGGACCCCGGCTTAATGAGCAGTTCTTC
D: TRBD1; V: TRBV6-2/TRBV6-3; size: many; J: TRBJ1-6; CDR3: CASSYSRGTGYSPLHF; DNA: TGTGCCAGCAGTTACTCCCGAGGGACAGGGTATTCACCCCTCCACTTT
D: NA; V: TRBV12-3/TRBV12-4; size: NA; J: TRBJ1-1; CDR3: CASSSTLGGVDGNTEAFF; DNA: TGTGCCAGCAGTTCTACCTTGGGGGGGGTGGACGGGAACACTGAAGCTTTCTTT
D: NA; V: TRBV5-1; size: NA; J: TRBJ1-2; CDR3: CASRRDGAPNYGYTF; DNA: TGCGCCAGCCGCCGGGACGGGGCTCCTAACTATGGCTACACCTTC
D: NA; V: TRBV4-2; size: NA; J: TRBJ1-1; CDR3: CASSQSLVQEAFF; DNA: TGTGCCAGCAGCCAAAGCTTGGTGCAAGAAGCTTTCTTT